This T cell receptor (beta chain) was captured by sequencing in a study of blood T cell repertoires in COVID-19. Germline CDR1 and CDR2: SNHLY and FYNNEI. Trimming at V came to 2 bases and at J to 3 bases, leaving 5 bases not matched to a gene. The CDR3 extends over 15 amino acids. TCRdb's copy holds only in-frame clones and misses some; the assay was immunoSEQ multiplex PCR. The sample consists of approximately 380,000 clones, 80% to 95% of them appearing once. The cohort comprised adults aged about 18 to 89 years residing in approximately 22 US areas. Researchers sorted participants into cohorts using their self-reported clinical history.

The receptor was derived from a woman aged 40 to 50 who had been exposed to COVID-19. The sequenced sample was PBMCs or T cells enriched from blood (not recorded which). This chain links TRBV2 with TRBJ2-7, with 9 bases identical to TRBD2. The CDR3 is CASSEQRGVLYEQYF. The CDR3 DNA follows: TGTGCCAGCAGTGAACAGCGGGGGGTGCTCTACGAGCAGTACTTC.